The T cell receptor (beta chain) under discussion was sequenced for a study of sequential checkpoint blockade in melanoma (dated by TCRdb to the late 2010s). At the level of the whole study: Patients were assigned by 1:1 randomization to either first-line nivolumab followed by ipilimumab (arm A) or ipilimumab followed by nivolumab (arm B). Both trial sequences were followed by maintenance nivolumab.

Study-wide findings and limitations: Larger, independent patient cohorts are needed to validate the response-prediction model that combines TCR metrics and mutation burden.

CDR1 and CDR2, per the germline V gene (reference sequence), are PRHDT and FYEKMQ. Inclusive of the bounding cysteine and phenylalanine, the CDR3 is 18 residues long. The retained sequence is limited to the CDR3, 54 bases, with the frame set at the first base. Here V drops 5 bases and J drops 0 bases, and the junction holds 10 bases not matched to any gene. The immunoSEQ Assay was used to immunosequence TCRbeta CDR3 regions from genomic DNA. Genomic DNA was amplified by bias-controlled multiplex PCR before high-throughput sequencing. In the original analysis: To quantify the absolute abundance of each unique TCRbeta CDR3 region, the sequences were collapsed and filtered. Clonality, defined as 1 minus Pielou's evenness, was calculated using productive rearrangements only. A previously published method was used to identify clones with significantly greater frequencies in on-treatment samples than in baseline samples. TCRdb carries this immuneACCESS record with in-frame sequences only. Its versions omit some clonotypes, under half of them owing to an unresolved V gene in the studies checked, with the rest unexplained. That table is the source of V, J and clone size, and D and trimming were worked out from the DNA. The table for this sample lists 4,500 to 5,500 clones; 60% to 75% of them were counted only once. Of the sample, approximately 30% falls within the top ten clones.

The treatment or condition label, as the study defines it: randomized to nivolumab then ipilimumab (arm A) or the reverse (arm B). None of the trial patients had been given prior DNA-damaging chemotherapy. On a FACS Aria II flow cytometer, live CD3+CD8+ cells that were negative for CD19 and CD56 were sorted from thawed PBMCs. Samples were obtained from patients with melanoma enrolled in CheckMate 064, a randomized, open-label phase II trial of sequential checkpoint blockade. Peripheral blood mononuclear cells were collected by leukapheresis, purified with Ficoll-Paque, and frozen in human serum with 10% DMSO. Purity of sorted blood CD3+CD8+ cells was verified at >95% immediately after sorting, followed by DNA extraction. A word on this clone: Its antigen is unknown. No much larger clone is present one base from it, and per-base qualities are unavailable.

The chain is encoded by TRBV13 joined to TRBJ2-3; 11 central nucleotides agree with TRBD2. This sequence originates from a human donor with melanoma. Source: CD8+ T cells sorted from blood (inferred from file names), taken from a patient given nivolumab and ipilimumab in sequence. The CDR3 corresponds to CASSPTSGDPSSTDTQYF. The DNA reads as follows: TGTGCCAGCAGCCCGACTAGCGGGGATCCCTCTAGCACAGATACGCAGTATTTT.